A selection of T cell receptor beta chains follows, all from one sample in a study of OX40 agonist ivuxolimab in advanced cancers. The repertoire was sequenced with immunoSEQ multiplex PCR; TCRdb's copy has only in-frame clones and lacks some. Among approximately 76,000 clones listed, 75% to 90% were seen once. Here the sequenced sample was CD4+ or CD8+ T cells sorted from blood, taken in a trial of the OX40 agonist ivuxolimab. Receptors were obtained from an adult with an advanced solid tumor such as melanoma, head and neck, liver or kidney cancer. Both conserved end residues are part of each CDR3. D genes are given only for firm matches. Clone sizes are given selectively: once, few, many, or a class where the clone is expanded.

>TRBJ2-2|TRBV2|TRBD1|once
TGTGCCAGCATCCTTCGGACAGGGGGCACCGGGGAGCTGTTTTTT
CASILRTGGTGELFF
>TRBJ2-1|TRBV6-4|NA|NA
TGTGCCAGCAGTTTCTTTGACAGCAATGAGCAGTTCTTC
CASSFFDSNEQFF
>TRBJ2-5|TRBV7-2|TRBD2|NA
TGTGCCAGCAGCTTAGTTGCGGGAGGCCAAGAGACCCAGTACTTC
CASSLVAGGQETQYF
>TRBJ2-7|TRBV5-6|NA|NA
TGTGCCAGCAGCTTGGAATACGAGCAGTACTTC
CASSLEYEQYF
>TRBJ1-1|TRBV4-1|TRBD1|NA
TGCGCCAGCAGCCCTAACAGGGGGCCAAATACTGAAGCTTTCTTT
CASSPNRGPNTEAFF
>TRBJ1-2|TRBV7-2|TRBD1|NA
TGTGCCAGCAGCCCAGGGGGGTTCGGCTATGGCTACACCTTC
CASSPGGFGYGYTF
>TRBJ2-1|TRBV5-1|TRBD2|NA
TGCGCCAGCAGCTCTAGCGGGAATGAGCAGTTCTTC
CASSSSGNEQFF
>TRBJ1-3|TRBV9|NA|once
TGTGCCAGCAGCGTAGAAGGGGCTTATGGAAACACCATATATTTT
CASSVEGAYGNTIYF
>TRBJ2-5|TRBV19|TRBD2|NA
TGTGCCAGTAGTATCCTAGCGGGAGAGACCCAGTACTTC
CASSILAGETQYF
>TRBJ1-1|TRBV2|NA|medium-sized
TGTGCCTTCCTAGGGCAGGAAAACACTGAAGCTTTCTTT
CAFLGQENTEAFF
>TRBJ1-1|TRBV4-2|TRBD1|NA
TGTGCCAGCAGCCAAGGGGGGACAGGGAGGACGAACACTGAAGCTTTCTTT
CASSQGGTGRTNTEAFF
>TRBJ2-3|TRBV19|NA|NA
TGTGCCAGCTCGAGGACCCGCACAGATACGCAGTATTTT
CASSRTRTDTQYF
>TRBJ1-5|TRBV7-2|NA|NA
TGTGCCAGCAGCCGAGGGGGGTTAGACGAGCCCCAGCATTTT
CASSRGGLDEPQHF
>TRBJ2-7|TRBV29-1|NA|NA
TGCAGCGTTGCCAGGGACGGGGGTTACGAGCAGTACTTC
CSVARDGGYEQYF
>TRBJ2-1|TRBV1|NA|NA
TGCACCAGCAGCTTCCCGAGGAGCGGGGGGGCAAGAGATGAGCAGTTCTTC
CTSSFPRSGGARDEQFF
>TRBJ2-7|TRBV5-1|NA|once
TGCGCCAGCACCGATACAGTGGTGCAGTACTTC
CASTDTVVQYF
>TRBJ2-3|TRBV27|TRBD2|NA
TGTGCCAGCAGTTTGGGACTAGCGGGACGAGATACGCAGTATTTT
CASSLGLAGRDTQYF
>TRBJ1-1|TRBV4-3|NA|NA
TGCGCCAGCAGCCAGGGCGGAAGCGGGGGCCGGGGCACTGAAGCTTTCTTT
CASSQGGSGGRGTEAFF